This T cell receptor beta chain was observed in a study of neurological immune-mediated disorders. The CDR3 has 13 residues. The V gene's germline CDR1 is SGDLS and CDR2 YYNGEE. The V and J ends lost 3 bases and 4 bases respectively, with 11 bases between them. The authors produced cDNA by 5'RACE using 10-nucleotide random UMIs. TCRdb fed the 5' RACE reads into MiXCR, producing one record per CDR3 protein. The profile shows about 60,000 distinct CDR3 sequences, 3% to 4% of them singletons. General observations from the study: The most TCR clonal expansion was seen in HTLV-1-associated myelopathy, whereas the least was seen in multiple sclerosis, below the level in healthy controls.

This clonotype was seen at least ten times. Antigen specificity is unknown. Sequences were obtained from PBMCs. The receptor was derived from a woman in her fifties or sixties with multiple sclerosis. The V gene is TRBV9, the J gene TRBJ2-7; possible D gene TRBD2, 6 bases. The CDR3 protein is CASSAGLQYEQYF. Written as DNA, the CDR3 is TGTGCCAGCAGCGCGGGACTGCAATACGAGCAGTACTTC. Looking up the rest from reference TRBV9 and TRBJ2-7 gives the full variable domain: DSGVTQTPKHLITATGQRVTLRCSPRSGDLSVYWYQQSLDQGLQFLIQYYNGEERAKGNILERFSAQQFPDLHSELNLSSLELGDSALYFCASSAGLQYEQYFGPGTRLTVT.